Only a few counts were recorded for the clone carrying this T cell receptor (beta chain). Its antigen is currently unknown. The entry originates in a study of beta chain features in type 1 diabetes. CDR1 PRHDT and CDR2 FYEKMQ come from the germline V gene (reference sequence). CDR3 size: 14 residues. Heparinised blood was drawn once per donor, averaging approximately 100 mL. Expressed TCRB transcripts were sequenced because the isolated RNA had all been reverse transcribed beforehand. Naive, central memory and regulatory T cell samples averaged about 3.3 million immunoSEQ reads each. Assay: immunoSEQ multiplex PCR; the TCRdb copy retains only in-frame clones and omits some. The table includes 900,000 or so clones, 15% to 20% detected once. Study observations and caveats: Patients with Type 1 diabetes showed moderately but significantly shorter TCRB CDR3s in all four CD4+ subsets. Among type 1 diabetes patients, VDJ junctions had fewer insertions and more deletions.

V usage is TRBV13 and J usage is TRBJ2-7, with 7 bases lining up with TRBD1. Matching the DNA end better, TRBJ2-5 makes the J call doubtful. The sample consisted of naive CD4+ T cells from blood. This clonotype originated in a woman between 18 and 30 years old in good health. The CDR3 loop is CASSPTGHQETQYF. CDR3 nucleotide sequence: TGTGCCAGCAGCCCGACAGGGCACCAAGAGACCCAGTACTTC.